This TCR beta chain is drawn from a study of graft-versus-host responses after intestinal transplantation. The wider study: All recipients were given anti-thymocyte globulin induction, and tacrolimus and steroids were then administered for three to four years. Regarding the study as a whole: Some patients had graft-donor T cell macrochimerism, and their allografts showed high graft-versus-host to host-versus-graft clonal ratios. The recipient marrow held GvH clones, and some of them showed up first in ileum or blood.

The protocol was immunoSEQ multiplex PCR, while the TCRdb copy is restricted to in-frame clones and leaves out a portion. The repertoire holds 20,000 to 25,000 clones, with roughly four fifths as singletons. Graft tissue was processed to release intraepithelial and lamina propria lymphocytes. As regards this clone: The target antigen is unknown.

Trimming removed 7 bases from V and 6 bases from J, with 10 bases in between. Germline CDR1 reads DFQATT; CDR2 reads SNEGSKA (reference sequence). This CDR3 is 11 amino acids long. Sequences were derived from ileum tissue, sampled 12 days after intestinal transplant. The rearrangement links TRBV20-1 to TRBJ2-1; D is unclear. The clonotype comes from a human patient who received an intestinal transplant, so some T cells may come from the graft donor. The CDR3 DNA reads TGCAGTGTTCATTTTCCCAATGAGCAGTTCTTC. The encoded protein is CSVHFPNEQFF.